This TCR beta chain is drawn from a study of T cells and Merkel cell carcinoma outcomes. Points from the study as a whole: Merkel cell carcinoma outcomes were reportedly predicted by repertoire and T-cell density.

The CDR3 length is 13 residues. The V end lost 3 bases, the J end lost 1 base, and 6 bases lay between the germline ends. From germline, CDR1 is SGHDN and CDR2 FVKESK. With respect to this clone: Antigen unknown.

The table came from immunoSEQ multiplex PCR; TCRdb's copy has only in-frame clones and leaves some out. The data show 15,000 to 17,000 clones, roughly 76% seen once. Material for sequencing was tumor tissue from Merkel cell carcinoma. The chain carries TRBV14 and TRBJ1-1; D call uncertain. This TCR came from a human donor with Merkel cell carcinoma. The CDR3 region has the DNA TGTGCCAGCAGCCACACAGCGAACACTGAAGCTTTCTTT. Translated, it gives CASSHTANTEAFF.